This entry describes one TCR beta chain. Those patients picked for sequencing had displayed CD8+CD57+ cell expansion on flow cytometry. The entry originates in a study of CD8+CD57+ T cells in acquired aplastic anemia. Overall study: The sorted CD4+ and CD8+ cells yielded an average around 3.2 ug of DNA.

Germline CDR1 reads KGHDR; CDR2 reads SFDVKD. The CDR3 covers 15 residues. V lost 3 bases, J lost 6 bases, and 5 bases stayed unmatched. Template material for TCR beta VDJ and CDR3 profiling consisted of genomic DNA. TCRdb processed the reads anew with MiXCR; each CDR3 protein has one entry. The sample carries about 160,000 distinct CDR3 sequences, 40% to 60% recorded once. The TCR sequence derives from a human donor with aplastic anemia. The sample comprised sorted CD4+, CD8+, or CD8+CD57+ T cells (not recorded which) from PBMCs. The rearrangement uses TRBV24-1 and TRBJ1-5, with TRBD1 matching 9 bases. This CDR3 is CATSDTGTGSQPQHF. In nucleotides, the CDR3 is TGTGCCACCAGTGATACCGGGACAGGGAGTCAGCCCCAGCATTTT.